This T cell receptor beta chain was observed in a study of T cell responses to AZD1222 COVID-19 vaccine. Overall study findings and caveats: Reportedly, nearly half of unique spike TCRs recognized epitopes outside B.1.351/B.1.1.7 mutations. Vaccination with two AZD1222 doses was followed by a rise in Spike-specific TCR breadth and depth. Repertoire collection took place solely once the T cell response had peaked. Most donors were white British, females outnumbered males, and clonal diversity was possibly underestimated.

The table came from immunoSEQ multiplex PCR; TCRdb's copy has only in-frame clones and leaves some out. The sample holds some 120,000 clones, roughly 88% seen once. This CDR3 comprises 14 residues. About this clone: Its matching antigen is unknown.

The TCR originated in an adult in good health. The sequenced sample was peripheral blood, obtained on day 0 of AZD1222 vaccination. This sequence joins TRBV21-1 and TRBJ2-1; the table's D call, TRBD2, was not checked against the DNA. TRBV21-1 is noted as a pseudogene. The CDR3 DNA is TGTGCCAGCAGCAAACCCCTAGAGGGCAATGAGCAGTTCTTC. Amino acids: CASSKPLEGNEQFF.